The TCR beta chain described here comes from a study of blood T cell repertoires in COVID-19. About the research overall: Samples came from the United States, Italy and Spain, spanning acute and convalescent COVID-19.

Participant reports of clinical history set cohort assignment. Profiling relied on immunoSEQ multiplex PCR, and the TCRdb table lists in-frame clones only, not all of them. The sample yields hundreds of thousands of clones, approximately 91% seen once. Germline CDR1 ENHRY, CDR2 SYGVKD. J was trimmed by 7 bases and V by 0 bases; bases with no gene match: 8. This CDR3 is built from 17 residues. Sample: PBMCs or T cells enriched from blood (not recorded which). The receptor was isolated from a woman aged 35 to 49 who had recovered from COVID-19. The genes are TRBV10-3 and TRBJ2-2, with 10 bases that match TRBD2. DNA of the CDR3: TGTGCCATCAGTGAGTCCCGTCTAGCGGGAGTTCGCGGGGAGCTGTTTTTT. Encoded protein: CAISESRLAGVRGELFF.